These 15 T cell receptor beta chains were sequenced from one sample in a study of blood T cell repertoires in COVID-19. Sequencing was performed with immunoSEQ multiplex PCR; in TCRdb, only in-frame clones are kept and a portion is missing. The sample has about 200,000 clones, 70% to 90% seen once; the top ten hold approximately 8.2%. Sequencing was carried out using PBMCs or T cells enriched from blood (not recorded which). The receptors shown here come from a woman between 18 and 29 years old who had recovered from COVID-19.

This clone has just a few counts. The V gene is TRBV11-2, the J gene TRBJ1-1, with D possibly being TRBD1 (6 bases). The CDR3 is 16 residues long. V lost 1 base and J lost 0, with 12 bases in between. Germline assignment: CDR1 SGHAT and CDR2 FQNNGV. The CDR3 protein is CASSLGQGFMNTEAFF. In DNA form, the CDR3 reads TGTGCCAGCAGCTTAGGGCAGGGGTTCATGAACACTGAAGCTTTCTTT.

This clone appeared a single time. The V call is TRBV7-2, the J call TRBJ1-4; possible D gene TRBD1, 5 bases. This CDR3 spans 13 amino acids. Trimming removed 3 bases from V and 6 bases from J, with 8 bases in between. Germline CDR1 reads SGHTA; CDR2 reads FQGNSA. The CDR3 DNA sequence: TGTGCCAGCAGCTTGGGGCCCCATGAAAAACTGTTTTTT. It yields the protein CASSLGPHEKLFF.

The rearrangement joins TRBV5-1 to TRBJ1-1, with D perhaps TRBD1 (5 bases). This CDR3 has 13 amino acids. Deletions cut 6 bases from V and 0 bases from J, with 9 bases between. Per germline, CDR1 SGHRS and CDR2 YFSETQ. The CDR3 DNA reads as TGCGCCAGCACCAGGACAATGAACACTGAAGCTTTCTTT. This sequence encodes CASTRTMNTEAFF. Drawing the rest from reference TRBV5-1 and TRBJ1-1, the complete variable domain is KAGVTQTPRYLIKTRGQQVTLSCSPISGHRSVSWYQQTPGQGLQFLFEYFSETQRNKGNFPGRFSGRQFSNSRSEMNVSTLELGDSALYLCASTRTMNTEAFFGQGTRLTVV.

The chain is built from TRBV19 and TRBJ1-2; the match to TRBD1 covers 9 bases. This CDR3 region has 15 residues. J was trimmed by 4 bases and V by 5 bases; bases with no gene match: 8. Looked up from germline, CDR1 is LNHDA and CDR2 is SQIVND (reference sequence). CDR3 sequence reads: CASSDIGQGLYGYTF. The CDR3 nucleotides read TGTGCCAGTAGTGATATCGGACAGGGGCTCTATGGCTACACCTTC.

For this clone: Mismatch with germline at one junction end may stem from a read error. J is TRBJ2-7 and V is TRBV29-1; 7 nucleotides line up with TRBD2. Germline assignment: CDR1 SQVTM and CDR2 ANQGSEA. This CDR3 spans 13 amino acids. CDR3 DNA sequence: TGCAGCGTCGCTAGCGGCATCTCCTCCGAGCAGTACTTC. Amino acid sequence: CSVASGISSEQYF.

The V gene is TRBV9, the J gene TRBJ2-3; D is possibly TRBD1 (6 bases). CDR3 length: 16 residues. The V gene lost 1 base and the J gene lost 3 bases, with 15 bases spanning the gap. Germline V lookup: CDR1 SGDLS, CDR2 YYNGEE. CDR3: CASSVFDRQGTDTQYF. The DNA for the CDR3 is TGTGCCAGCAGCGTATTCGACCGTCAGGGGACAGATACGCAGTATTTT.

The genes are TRBV6-1 and TRBJ1-2; TRBD1 might be the D (5 bases). The CDR3 length is 15 residues. Trimming pared 3 bases from V and 0 bases from J, leaving 11 bases between. In germline, CDR1 is MNHNS, CDR2 SASEGT. CDR3 bases: TGTGCCAGCAGTGACGACTGGGGCTCTAACTATGGCTACACCTTC. Its protein is CASSDDWGSNYGYTF.

This chain connects TRBV3-1 (or the pseudogene TRBV3-2) to TRBJ2-7; the match to TRBD1 covers 9 bases. The germline CDR1 and CDR2 sequences are LGHDT and YNNKEL (reference sequence). The CDR3 has 16 residues. V trimming: 1 base; J trimming: 3 bases; junction bases outside the gene matches: 7. Here the CDR3 reads CASSQGGRDRDYEQYF. CDR3 in DNA: TGTGCCAGCAGCCAAGGGGGGAGGGACAGGGACTACGAGCAGTACTTC.

The chain links TRBV11-2 to TRBJ2-7; perhaps TRBD2 as D (6 bases). The CDR3 runs 14 residues. V was clipped by 3 bases and J by 3 bases, with 12 bases between them. From germline, CDR1 is SGHAT and CDR2 FQNNGV. The CDR3 loop is CASSFSGGYYEQYF. The CDR3 DNA is TGTGCCAGCAGCTTTAGTGGGGGGTACTACGAGCAGTACTTC.

The chain uses TRBV4-1 and TRBJ1-1; 10 bases map to TRBD1. CDR1 MGHRA and CDR2 YSYEKL come from the germline V gene. The CDR3 sequence is 16 residues long. The junction had 6 bases not matched to a gene; V was cut back by 0 bases and J by 5 bases. The CDR3 protein is CASSQDIGTGATEAFF. The CDR3 nucleotides are TGCGCCAGCAGCCAAGATATCGGGACAGGGGCGACTGAAGCTTTCTTT.

The chain carries TRBV3-1 (or the pseudogene TRBV3-2) and TRBJ1-1; D not certain. The CDR3 spans 15 residues. Trimming stripped 4 bases from V and 5 bases from J, with 17 bases between. Germline V gives CDR1 LGHDT, CDR2 YNNKEL (reference sequence). CDR3 DNA sequence: TGTGCCAGCAGCCCGCGAGTACGTGCCGTTACTGAAGCTTTCTTT. This gives the protein CASSPRVRAVTEAFF.

The chain joins TRBV5-1 to TRBJ2-2; 11 bases align to TRBD2. Trimming took 3 bases from V and 3 from J; bases not matched to a gene: 4. CDR1 and CDR2 from the germline V gene are SGHRS and YFSETQ. CDR3 length equals 16 residues. CDR3 in amino acids: CASSSGTSGYTGELFF. The CDR3 DNA is TGCGCCAGCAGCTCGGGGACTAGCGGATACACCGGGGAGCTGTTTTTT. Based on the CDR3 plus reference TRBV5-1 and TRBJ2-2, the full variable domain is KAGVTQTPRYLIKTRGQQVTLSCSPISGHRSVSWYQQTPGQGLQFLFEYFSETQRNKGNFPGRFSGRQFSNSRSEMNVSTLELGDSALYLCASSSGTSGYTGELFFGEGSRLTVL.

The chain has TRBV5-1 and TRBJ2-1; the match to TRBD1 covers 10 bases. Germline-derived CDR1 and CDR2 are SGHRS and YFSETQ. Trimming took 1 base from V and 9 from J; bases not matched to a gene: 4. There are 14 residues in the CDR3. The CDR3: CASSLYRTGGEQFF. The CDR3 DNA reads TGCGCCAGCAGCTTGTACAGGACAGGGGGTGAGCAGTTCTTC.

This sequence joins TRBV6-1 and TRBJ2-3; 7 bases match TRBD2. The CDR3 loop spans 16 amino acids. With V trimmed by 3 bases and J by 4 bases, 10 bases remained unmatched. Germline V gene sequence: CDR1 MNHNS, CDR2 SASEGT. CDR3 loop: CASSDPGGSVADTQYF. The CDR3 nucleotides are TGTGCCAGCAGTGACCCCGGGGGGTCTGTTGCAGATACGCAGTATTTT.

The rearrangement uses TRBV11-2 and TRBJ1-6; 10 positions agree with TRBD1. Looked up from germline, CDR1 is SGHAT and CDR2 is FQNNGV. V gave up 2 bases and J gave up 7 bases; unmatched junction bases: 2. The CDR3 is 15 residues long. The CDR3 DNA sequence: TGTGCCAGCAGCTTACTGGACAGGGGGAATTCACCCCTCCACTTT. Its translation: CASSLLDRGNSPLHF.